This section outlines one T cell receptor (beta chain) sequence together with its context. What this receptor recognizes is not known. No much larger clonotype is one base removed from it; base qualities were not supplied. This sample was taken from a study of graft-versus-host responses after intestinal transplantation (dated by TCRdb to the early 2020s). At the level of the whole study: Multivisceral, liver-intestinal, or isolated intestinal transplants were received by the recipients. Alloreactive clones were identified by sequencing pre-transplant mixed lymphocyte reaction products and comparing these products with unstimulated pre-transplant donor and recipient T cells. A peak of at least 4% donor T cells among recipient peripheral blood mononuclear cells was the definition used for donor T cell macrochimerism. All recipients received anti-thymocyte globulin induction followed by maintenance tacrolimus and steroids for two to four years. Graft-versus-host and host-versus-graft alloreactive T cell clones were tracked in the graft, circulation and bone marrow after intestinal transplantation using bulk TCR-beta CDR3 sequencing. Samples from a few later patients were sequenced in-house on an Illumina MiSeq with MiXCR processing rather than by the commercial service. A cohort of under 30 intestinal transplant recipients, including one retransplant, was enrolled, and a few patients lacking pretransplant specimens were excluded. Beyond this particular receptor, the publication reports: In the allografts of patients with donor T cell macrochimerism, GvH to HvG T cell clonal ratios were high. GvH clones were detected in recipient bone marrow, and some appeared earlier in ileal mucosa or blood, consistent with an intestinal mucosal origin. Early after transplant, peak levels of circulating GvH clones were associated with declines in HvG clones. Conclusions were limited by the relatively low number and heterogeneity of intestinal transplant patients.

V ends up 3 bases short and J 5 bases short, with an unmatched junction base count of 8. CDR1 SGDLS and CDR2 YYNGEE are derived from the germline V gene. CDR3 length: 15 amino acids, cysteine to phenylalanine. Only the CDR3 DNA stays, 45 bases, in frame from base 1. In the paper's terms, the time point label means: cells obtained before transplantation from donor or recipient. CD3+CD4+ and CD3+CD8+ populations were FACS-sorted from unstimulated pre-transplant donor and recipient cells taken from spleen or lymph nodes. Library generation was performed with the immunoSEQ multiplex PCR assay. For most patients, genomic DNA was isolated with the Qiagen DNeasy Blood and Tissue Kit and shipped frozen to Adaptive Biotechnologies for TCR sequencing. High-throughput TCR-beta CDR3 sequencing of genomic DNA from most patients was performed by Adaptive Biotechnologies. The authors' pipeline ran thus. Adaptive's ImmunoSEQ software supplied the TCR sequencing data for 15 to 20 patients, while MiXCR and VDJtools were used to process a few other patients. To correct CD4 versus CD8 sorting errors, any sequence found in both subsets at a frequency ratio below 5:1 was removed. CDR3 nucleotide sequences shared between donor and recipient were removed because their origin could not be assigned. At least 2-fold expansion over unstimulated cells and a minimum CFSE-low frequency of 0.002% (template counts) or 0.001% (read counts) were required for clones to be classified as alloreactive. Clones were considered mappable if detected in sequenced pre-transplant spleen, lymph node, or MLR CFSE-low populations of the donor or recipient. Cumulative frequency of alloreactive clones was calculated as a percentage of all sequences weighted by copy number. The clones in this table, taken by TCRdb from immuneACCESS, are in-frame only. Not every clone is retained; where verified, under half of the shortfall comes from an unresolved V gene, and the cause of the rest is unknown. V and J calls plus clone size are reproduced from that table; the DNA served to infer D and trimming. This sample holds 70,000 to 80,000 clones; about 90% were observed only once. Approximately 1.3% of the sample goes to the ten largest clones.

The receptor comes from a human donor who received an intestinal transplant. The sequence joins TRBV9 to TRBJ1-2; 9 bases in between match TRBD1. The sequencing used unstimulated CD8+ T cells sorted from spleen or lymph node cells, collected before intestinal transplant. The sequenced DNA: TGTGCCAGCAGCGCCCAGTCCGGGACAGGGTATGGCTACACCTTC. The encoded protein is CASSAQSGTGYGYTF.